This T cell receptor beta chain appears in the sequencing data of a study of cytomegalovirus exposure and HLA in healthy donors. Study-level points and caveats: In the analysis, some V segments, TRBV6-2 and TRBV6-3 included, were excluded as indistinguishable.

The primer mix had 60 Vbeta and 13 Jbeta primers. Clones were sequenced by immunoSEQ multiplex PCR, and TCRdb holds only the in-frame ones, with some missing. The sample shows over 100,000 clones, and 1.6% sits with its ten largest clones. For this clone: What it binds is not known. The identical CDR3 is also encoded by other nucleotide sequences in the sample.

The CDR3 covers 15 residues. Trimming shortened V by 5 bases and J by 2 bases, and 13 bases separated the two germline ends. CDR1 is LNHDA and CDR2 is SQIVND in the germline V gene (reference sequence). This clonotype was obtained from a woman aged 40-49 years in good health and CMV-seropositive. Sequenced sample: PBMCs. The chain recombines TRBV19 with TRBJ1-5; possible D gene TRBD1, 5 bases. In DNA, the CDR3 is TGTGCCAGTAGTCCACGACAAGGGGGCAATCAGCCCCAGCATTTT. Its translation: CASSPRQGGNQPQHF.